These 29 T cell receptor beta chains were all obtained from the same sample, sequenced in a study of blood T cell repertoires in COVID-19. Measured with immunoSEQ multiplex PCR; TCRdb has only the in-frame clones, and not every one. In the table there are approximately 240,000 clones, 70% to 85% of which are singletons. The specimen was peripheral blood. These receptors came from a woman of 80 years or more with active or convalescent COVID-19.

This clone was detected only once. The gene calls are TRBV15 and TRBJ1-4; unclear D gene. CDR1 LNHNV and CDR2 YYDKDF come from the germline V gene (reference sequence). V was trimmed by 0 bases and J by 4 bases, leaving 9 bases between them. This CDR3 spans 15 amino acids. CDR3 sequence reads: CATSRDYTLNEKLFF. CDR3 DNA: TGTGCCACCAGCAGAGATTACACCCTTAATGAAAAACTGTTTTTT.

The V and J genes are TRBV10-1 and TRBJ1-3, with D unresolved. With 0 bases removed from V and 0 bases from J, the gap between germline ends came to 6 bases. From germline, CDR1 is WNHNN and CDR2 SYGVQD (reference sequence). The CDR3 is 15 amino acids. The CDR3 coding sequence is TGCGCCAGCAGTGAGTCGGCAGGCTCTGGAAACACCATATATTTT. Its translation is CASSESAGSGNTIYF.

For the CDR3, the DNA is TGTGCCAGCAGTACAGGGGGCGGACAGCCCCAGCATTTT. It yields the protein CASSTGGGQPQHF. V gene TRBV6-4 combines with J gene TRBJ1-5, with 9 nucleotides matching TRBD1. The CDR3 length is 13 residues. Looked up from germline, CDR1 is MRHNA and CDR2 is SNTAGT. Losses at the gene ends were 5 bases for V and 7 bases for J; bases not matched to a gene: 3.

A few counts support this clone. The V gene is TRBV6-5, the J gene TRBJ2-7; possibly TRBD1 for D (6 bases). The germline V gene encodes CDR1 MNHEY and CDR2 SVGAGI. This CDR3 comprises 14 residues. Trimming removed 6 bases from V and 2 bases from J, with 14 bases in between. CDR3 sequence: CASSPGTLAYEQYF. CDR3 in DNA: TGTGCCAGCAGCCCCGGGACACTTGCCTACGAGCAGTACTTC.

The gene calls are TRBV4-1 and TRBJ2-7, with D possibly being TRBD1 (6 bases). Germline V gene sequence: CDR1 MGHRA, CDR2 YSYEKL. The CDR3 is 14 residues long. Between the trimmed V and J ends, which lost 7 bases and 0 bases, there was a span of 13 bases. In nucleotides, the CDR3 is TGCGCCAGCAAGGGGACACCGGTCTCCTACGAGCAGTACTTC. Amino acids: CASKGTPVSYEQYF.

The CDR3 bases are TGTGCCAGCAGTCGACTAGCGGGAGATACCTACAATGAGCAGTTCTTC. Residues: CASSRLAGDTYNEQFF. This rearrangement joins TRBV2 to TRBJ2-1; 12 bases map to TRBD2. After removal of 5 bases from V and 2 bases from J, the junction contained 4 bases not matched to a gene. The V gene's germline CDR1 is SNHLY and CDR2 FYNNEI. The CDR3 length is 16 residues.

The V call is TRBV9, the J call TRBJ2-3; unclear D gene. There are 13 residues in the CDR3. Germline-derived CDR1 and CDR2 are SGDLS and YYNGEE. Trimming removed 5 bases at V and 0 bases at J, with 7 bases between. CDR3 loop: CASSRGSTDTQYF. The CDR3 DNA sequence: TGTGCCAGCAGTAGAGGAAGCACAGATACGCAGTATTTT.

The CDR3 nucleotides are TGTGCCAGCACCCCCATGGGAACAGGGAACTATGGCTACACCTTC. Its protein product is CASTPMGTGNYGYTF. The V call is TRBV28, the J call TRBJ1-2; TRBD1 is a possible D gene (6 bases). The CDR3 has 15 amino acids. Germline V gives CDR1 MDHEN, CDR2 SYDVKM. Trimming shortened V by 7 bases and J by 2 bases, and 17 bases separated the two germline ends.

There are a few counts of this clone. CDR3 sequence reads: CASSSSVRDTGELFF. Written as DNA, the CDR3 is TGTGCCAGCAGCTCGAGTGTGCGAGACACCGGGGAGCTGTTTTTT. This rearrangement joins TRBV11-3 to TRBJ2-2; D is unclear. The CDR3 extends over 15 amino acids. The V and J ends lost 4 bases and 3 bases respectively, with 12 bases between them. Germline assignment: CDR1 SGHNT and CDR2 YENEEA. Looking up the rest from reference TRBV11-3 and TRBJ2-2 gives the full variable domain: EAGVVQSPRYKIIEKKQPVAFWCNPISGHNTLYWYLQNLGQGPELLIRYENEEAVDDSQLPKDRFSAERLKGVDSTLKIQPAELGDSAVYLCASSSSVRDTGELFFGEGSRLTVL.

The chain joins TRBV6-5 to TRBJ1-6; D unresolved. The CDR3 sequence is 14 residues long. Looked up from germline, CDR1 is MNHEY and CDR2 is SVGAGI. The V end lost 6 bases, the J end lost 4 bases, and 10 bases lay between the germline ends. CDR3 amino acids: CASRYQNYNSPLHF. The CDR3, as DNA: TGTGCCAGCAGATATCAGAATTATAATTCACCCCTCCACTTT.

The chain links TRBV7-6 to TRBJ1-4; 7 positions agree with TRBD1. Trimming took 0 bases from V and 7 from J; bases not matched to a gene: 8. Germline CDR1 is SGHVS and CDR2 is FNYEAQ. There are 16 residues in the CDR3. Written as DNA, the CDR3 is TGTGCCAGCAGCTTAGCCCACCGGGACAGTGGTGAAAAACTGTTTTTT. This translates into CASSLAHRDSGEKLFF.

V usage is TRBV6-5 and J usage is TRBJ1-2, with D perhaps TRBD1 (5 bases). Germline lookup yields CDR1 MNHEY and CDR2 SVGAGI. This CDR3 has 13 residues. Trimming removed 6 bases at V and 3 bases at J, with 11 bases between. The CDR3 bases are TGTGCCAGCAGAGGGCAGGGCTACTATGGCTACACCTTC. Amino acid sequence: CASRGQGYYGYTF.

J is TRBJ1-2 and V is TRBV14, with D possibly matching TRBD1 (5 bases). CDR3 length: 14 residues. The germline gives CDR1 SGHDN, CDR2 FVKESK. V lost 2 bases and J lost 8, with 15 bases in between. The CDR3 is CASSQLQGIRGYTF. For the CDR3, the DNA is TGTGCCAGCAGCCAACTCCAGGGTATTCGCGGCTACACCTTC. The variable domain in full, with the rest retrieved from reference TRBV14 and TRBJ1-2, is EAGVTQFPSHSVIEKGQTVTLRCDPISGHDNLYWYRRVMGKEIKFLLHFVKESKQDESGMPNNRFLAERTGGTYSTLKVQPAELEDSGVYFCASSQLQGIRGYTFGSGTRLTVV.

This chain links TRBV6-5 with TRBJ1-5, with a tentative D call TRBD1 (5 bases). The CDR3 contains 13 residues. Looked up from germline, CDR1 is MNHEY and CDR2 is SVGAGI. V dropped 11 bases and J dropped 3 bases, with 14 bases sitting between them. The CDR3 protein is CAGNGGTNQPQHF. The CDR3, as DNA: TGTGCCGGCAACGGAGGGACCAATCAGCCCCAGCATTTT.

J is TRBJ2-3 and V is TRBV6-4; tentative D call: TRBD1 (6 bases). Germline assignment: CDR1 MRHNA and CDR2 SNTAGT. Trimming left V 5 bases short and J 4 bases short, with 16 bases between. The CDR3 contains 15 residues. Here the CDR3 DNA reads TGTGCCAGCAGTTACGCGCAGGGGCGTTCAGATACGCAGTATTTT. Translation: CASSYAQGRSDTQYF.

This chain links TRBV6-1 with TRBJ2-7; maybe TRBD2 (6 bases). CDR3 length equals 12 residues. CDR1 is MNHNS and CDR2 is SASEGT in the germline V gene. V shed 2 bases and J shed 4 bases, with 6 bases lying between them. CDR3 residues: CASSERGYEQYF. CDR3 DNA sequence: TGTGCCAGCAGTGAACGGGGGTACGAGCAGTACTTC.

This clone was counted ten times or more. The rearrangement links TRBV3-1 (or the pseudogene TRBV3-2) to TRBJ1-5, with TRBD1 matching over 8 bases. The CDR3 runs 15 residues. The V gene end was trimmed by 0 bases and the J gene end by 6 bases; junction bases not matched to a gene: 4. CDR1 is LGHDT, CDR2 YNNKEL, per germline (reference sequence). CDR3 coding DNA: TGTGCCAGCAGCCAAGACAGGGGGCGCGGTCAGCCCCAGCATTTT. Translated: CASSQDRGRGQPQHF.

The chain uses TRBV5-1 and TRBJ1-4, with a tentative D call TRBD1 (6 bases). Germline loops: CDR1 SGHRS, CDR2 YFSETQ. The CDR3 totals 15 residues. The V end lost 0 bases, the J end lost 8 bases, and 14 bases lay between the germline ends. In DNA form, the CDR3 reads TGCGCCAGCAGCTTGGCCGCAGGGGCGGGCGAAAAACTGTTTTTT. Its translation: CASSLAAGAGEKLFF. Together with reference TRBV5-1 and TRBJ1-4, the CDR3 gives the full variable domain: KAGVTQTPRYLIKTRGQQVTLSCSPISGHRSVSWYQQTPGQGLQFLFEYFSETQRNKGNFPGRFSGRQFSNSRSEMNVSTLELGDSALYLCASSLAAGAGEKLFFGSGTQLSVL.

The V gene is TRBV18, the J gene TRBJ2-7; TRBD1 agrees at 9 bases. This CDR3 has 15 amino acids. Germline V gene data show CDR1 as KGHSH and CDR2 as LQKENI. The V gene end was trimmed by 2 bases and the J gene end by 3 bases; junction bases not matched to a gene: 5. The DNA of the CDR3 is TGTGCCAGCTCACCAGAAACAGGGGGCTTCTACGAGCAGTACTTC. Translating it yields CASSPETGGFYEQYF.

The gene calls are TRBV4-1 and TRBJ2-7; no clear D gene. CDR1 and CDR2 (germline): MGHRA, YSYEKL. This CDR3 is built from 13 residues. V dropped 4 bases and J dropped 4 bases, with 11 bases sitting between them. Here the CDR3 reads CASSPIPTYEQYF. CDR3 DNA: TGCGCCAGCAGCCCGATACCCACTTACGAGCAGTACTTC.

The V and J genes are TRBV27 and TRBJ2-3; D gene uncertain. V was pared by 0 bases and J by 0 bases, with 7 bases between. The CDR3 sequence is 15 residues long. Germline values: CDR1 MNHEY, CDR2 SMNVEV (reference sequence). The CDR3 DNA sequence: TGTGCCAGCAGTTTATCAGTCGGGAGCACAGATACGCAGTATTTT. Its translation: CASSLSVGSTDTQYF.

This clone has just one count. This sequence joins TRBV12-3 or TRBV12-4 and TRBJ1-5; maybe TRBD1 (5 bases). The CDR3 runs to 13 residues. V was cut by 7 bases and J by 4 bases, with 11 bases left in between. CDR3 in amino acids: CASKGLPNQPQHF. CDR3 DNA: TGTGCCAGCAAGGGGCTCCCGAATCAGCCCCAGCATTTT.

The J gene is TRBJ1-3, the V gene TRBV7-9, with 9 bases identical to TRBD1. This CDR3 region has 17 residues. The V and J ends lost 5 bases and 1 base, in that order; junction bases with no gene match: 9. Per the germline V gene, CDR1 is SEHNR and CDR2 is FQNEAQ (reference sequence). The CDR3 DNA reads TGTGCCAGCAGCCAGGACAGGGGCTGGGTGTCTGGAAACACCATATATTTT. Its translation is CASSQDRGWVSGNTIYF.

This clone appeared a few times. The chain joins TRBV6-2 or TRBV6-3 to TRBJ1-1; D is unresolved. CDR3 size: 11 residues. Trimming stripped 5 bases from V and 6 bases from J, with 7 bases between. Germline CDR1 is MNHEY and CDR2 is SVGEGT. Written as DNA, the CDR3 is TGTGCCAGCAGTGGAGCCTCTGAAGCTTTCTTT. Protein: CASSGASEAFF.

The rearrangement joins TRBV30 to TRBJ1-3; D might be TRBD1 (5 bases). This CDR3 contains 17 residues. The ends were cut back, 5 bases at V and 4 bases at J, with 24 bases in the middle. Germline V CDR1 and CDR2: GTSNPN, SVGIG (reference sequence). This chain's CDR3 is CAWSRLLSRVAGNTIYF. DNA of the CDR3: TGTGCCTGGTCCCGACTTTTGTCCAGGGTGGCCGGAAACACCATATATTTT.

The CDR3 here is CASSLYGAGDEQFF. The DNA of the CDR3 is TGTGCCAGCAGCTTGTATGGCGCGGGGGATGAGCAGTTCTTC. The chain employs TRBV5-6 and TRBJ2-1; 7 bases agree with TRBD2. Trimming at V came to 1 base and at J to 8 bases, leaving 6 bases not matched to a gene. The CDR3 covers 14 residues. Germline CDR1 and CDR2: SGHDT and YYEEEE.

This chain uses TRBV6-1 with TRBJ1-2; TRBD1 is a possible D gene (6 bases). This CDR3 contains 15 residues. Trimming shortened V by 0 bases and J by 5 bases, and 13 bases separated the two germline ends. The germline V gene encodes CDR1 MNHNS and CDR2 SASEGT. CDR3 nucleotide sequence: TGTGCCAGCAGTGAAGCGGGGACACCTCCGTATGGCTACACCTTC. This codes for CASSEAGTPPYGYTF.

The chain joins TRBV23-1 to TRBJ2-1; perhaps TRBD2 as D (6 bases). Being an ORF, TRBV23-1 has a function that is uncertain. The CDR3 contains 14 residues. Trimming pared 8 bases from V and 3 bases from J, leaving 14 bases between. CDR3 DNA: TGCGCCAGCGGGGGGTACAGGCACTACAATGAGCAGTTCTTC. This codes for CASGGYRHYNEQFF.

This clone was counted a few times. The rearrangement links TRBV5-1 to TRBJ1-4; D is possibly TRBD1 (5 bases). The CDR3 has 16 amino acids. The germline gives CDR1 SGHRS, CDR2 YFSETQ. With 4 bases removed from V and 0 bases from J, the gap between germline ends came to 13 bases. Written as DNA, the CDR3 is TGCGCCAGCAGCATGATAGACAGCGCAACTAATGAAAAACTGTTTTTT. Protein product: CASSMIDSATNEKLFF.